This T cell receptor (beta chain) was retrieved from a study of blood T cell repertoires in COVID-19. Study details: Samples representing acute and convalescent COVID-19 were sourced from the United States, Italy and Spain. PBMCs, B-cell-depleted T cells, or T cells were the source of the cDNA or gDNA that made up the material.

This clone appeared a few times. Original processing notes: By means of reference gene primer amplification, nucleated cell counts were estimated. Only in-frame clones appear in the TCRdb table, and some are missing; sequencing was by immunoSEQ multiplex PCR. V, J and clone size are those of that table, while D and trimming were read from the DNA. The sample holds around 260,000 clones; around four fifths are singletons and the top ten take about 4.9%. The CDR3 length is 13 residues. Trimming cost V 3 bases and J 4 bases, with 7 bases left between them. Per the germline V gene, CDR1 is SGHAT and CDR2 is FQNNGV.

Sample: peripheral blood. The chain has TRBV11-2 and TRBJ1-5; no clear D. The sequence was collected from a man in his 60s who had recovered from COVID-19. As DNA, the CDR3 is TGTGCCAGCAGCTTGCACAGAAATCAGCCCCAGCATTTT. Translated, it gives CASSLHRNQPQHF.